A single sample gave rise to the 5 T cell receptor beta chains below, sequenced in a study of blood T cell repertoires in COVID-19. The assay was immunoSEQ multiplex PCR, and TCRdb's table has in-frame clones only and misses some. The table has 43,000 or so clones, over 70% seen once. Sequencing was done on a sample of peripheral blood. Receptors originate from an older woman with acute or convalescent COVID-19.

The rearrangement links TRBV10-3 to TRBJ2-1; 10 nucleotides align to TRBD2. Unmatched junction bases numbered 8, after V lost 2 bases and J lost 4 bases. The length of the CDR3 is 17 residues. Germline values: CDR1 ENHRY, CDR2 SYGVKD. The CDR3 reads CAISEEASGGNYNEQFF. The CDR3 DNA follows: TGTGCCATCAGTGAGGAAGCTAGCGGGGGAAATTACAATGAGCAGTTCTTC.

This chain joins TRBV18 and TRBJ2-2; possible D gene TRBD2, 6 bases. V dropped 2 bases and J dropped 6 bases, with 16 bases sitting between them. This CDR3 is built from 16 residues. The germline V gene encodes CDR1 KGHSH and CDR2 LQKENI. The CDR3, as DNA: TGTGCCAGCTCACCAGGGCCGGTGGAGGGTTCCGGGGAGCTGTTTTTT. Encoded protein: CASSPGPVEGSGELFF.

The chain has TRBV10-3 and TRBJ1-4; D not certain. Trimming pared 8 bases from V and 8 bases from J, leaving 15 bases between. This CDR3 region has 13 residues. The V gene's germline CDR1 is ENHRY and CDR2 SYGVKD. In nucleotides, the CDR3 is TGTGCCATCCGGGATATGCTAGGGGAAAAACTGTTTTTT. Its protein is CAIRDMLGEKLFF.

The gene calls are TRBV2 and TRBJ2-7, with D possibly being TRBD2 (5 bases). Germline loops: CDR1 SNHLY, CDR2 FYNNEI. The CDR3 is 13 amino acids. Trimming took 7 bases from V and 7 from J, leaving 17 bases between them. The CDR3 DNA is TGTGCCAGCAAGTTGTCGAGGGCTGGGGAGCAGTACTTC. Translating it yields CASKLSRAGEQYF.

V is TRBV2 and J is TRBJ1-6; D is undetermined. The CDR3 contains 15 residues. Deletions cut 7 bases from V and 7 bases from J, with 17 bases between. Germline V gene sequence: CDR1 SNHLY, CDR2 FYNNEI. Here the CDR3 reads CASKKERGNNSPLHF. The CDR3 DNA reads TGTGCCAGCAAAAAAGAACGGGGTAACAATTCACCCCTCCACTTT. The full variable domain, rest sourced from reference TRBV2 and TRBJ1-6, is EPEVTQTPSHQVTQMGQEVILRCVPISNHLYFYWYRQILGQKVEFLVSFYNNEISEKSEIFDDQFSVERPDGSNFTLKIRSTKLEDSAMYFCASKKERGNNSPLHFGNGTRLTVT.